These T cell receptor beta chains were read from a single sample in a study of tumor and adjacent non-tumor tissue in lung cancer. TCRdb reprocessed the multiplex PCR reads via MiXCR and lists one record per CDR3 protein. Of 91,000 or so distinct CDR3 sequences listed, about 70% were seen once; the top ten hold about 16%. The source material was lung tumor tissue. All receptors come from a man between 60 and 75 years old with non-small cell lung cancer. Both conserved end residues are part of each CDR3. D genes are given only for firm matches. For some rows the clone size is stated as once, few or many, or as a class when expanded; others skip it.

-,TRBJ2-2,TRBV5-7,-,CASSPILDKGLTGEPLF,TGTGCCAGCAGCCCCATCCTCGACAAGGGGCTTACCGGGGAGCCGCTTTTT
-,TRBJ2-1,TRBV4-1,-,CASNQEGRSYDEQFF,TGCGCCAGCAACCAAGAGGGACGGTCCTACGATGAGCAGTTCTTC
-,TRBJ1-1,TRBV6-1,-,CASSEVWRVTEAFF,TGTGCCAGCAGTGAAGTGTGGAGGGTCACTGAGGCTTTCTTT
-,TRBJ1-5,TRBV19,-,CASSIGGLNQPQHF,TGTGCCAGTAGTATAGGGGGACTAAATCAGCCCCAGCATTTT
-,TRBJ1-1,TRBV6-5,-,CVSNYRAQSQGRAFF,TGCGTCAGCAATTACAGGGCCCAGAGTCAGGGACGGGCTTTCTTT
once,TRBJ2-2,TRBV11-3,TRBD2,CASSLGDRFNPGLAGVWTGELFF,TGTGCCAGCAGCTTAGGGGACAGATTCAACCCGGGACTAGCGGGAGTGTGGACCGGGGAGCTGTTTTTT
few,TRBJ1-2,TRBV15,TRBD1,CATRNPGTGVGGYTF,TGTGCCACCAGAAACCCCGGGACAGGGGTAGGTGGCTACACCTTC
-,TRBJ1-2,TRBV11-2,-,CASSRRGPNNYRYTF,TGTGCCAGCAGCCGGAGGGGCCCGAATAACTATCGCTACACCTTC
-,TRBJ2-2,TRBV4-3,-,CTSSQTPRTGELFF,TGCACCAGCAGCCAGACGCCGAGAACCGGGGAGCTGTTTTTT
-,TRBJ1-4,TRBV14,-,CTSSQARGLATNEELFF,TGTACCAGCAGCCAAGCCCGGGGGCTTGCAACTAATGAAGAACTGTTTTTT
-,TRBJ1-5,TRBV12-3/TRBV12-4,-,CASSFTPQPQHF,TGTGCCAGCAGTTTTACGCCTCAGCCCCAGCATTTT
many,TRBJ2-3,TRBV12-3/TRBV12-4,TRBD2,CASGTSPGTQYF,TGTGCCAGCGGGACTAGCCCAGGGACGCAGTATTTT
once,TRBJ2-5,TRBV5-6,-,CASSLNPLQETQYF,TGTGCCAGCAGTTTAAACCCGCTCCAGGAGACCCAGTACTTC
-,TRBJ1-1,TRBV5-4,-,CASSFRRGYSGAFF,TGTGCCAGCAGCTTTCGAAGGGGTTACTCCGGAGCTTTCTTC
-,TRBJ1-1,TRBV29-1,-,CIPKALNTEAFF,TGCATCCCCAAAGCCCTAAACACTGAAGCTTTCTTT
-,TRBJ2-1,TRBV20-1,-,CSASFPGARSPNEQFF,TGCAGTGCTAGCTTCCCAGGCGCTAGGTCCCCCAATGAGCAGTTCTTC
many,TRBJ2-1,TRBV11-1,-,CASSSIRAYNEQFF,TGTGCCAGCAGCTCAATCCGCGCCTACAATGAGCAGTTCTTC
-,TRBJ2-3,TRBV10-1,TRBD1,CASRRDRGSDTQYF,TGCGCCAGCAGGAGGGACAGGGGTTCGGATACGCAGTATTTT
-,TRBJ2-1,TRBV11-3,TRBD1,CANSFPGQSNEQFF,TGTGCCAACAGCTTCCCGGGACAGAGCAATGAGCAGTTCTTC
-,TRBJ1-1,TRBV6-2/TRBV6-3,-,CTSSYLNTEAFF,TGTACCAGCAGTTACCTTAACACTGAAGCTTTCTTT
many,TRBJ2-3,TRBV7-2,-,CASSPFTDTQYF,TGTGCCAGCAGCCCTTTTACAGATACGCAGTATTTT
-,TRBJ2-5,TRBV29-1,TRBD2,CSIGGTSGGYFQETQYF,TGCAGCATTGGGGGGACTAGCGGGGGGTACTTCCAAGAGACCCAGTACTTC
few,TRBJ2-7,TRBV6-1,-,CVSSSGAFGSYEQYF,TGTGTCAGCAGTTCTGGGGCGTTCGGGTCCTACGAGCAGTACTTC
-,TRBJ2-1,TRBV2,-,CASSETGGEQFF,TGTGCCAGCAGTGAAACAGGAGGTGAGCAGTTCTTC
-,TRBJ2-7,TRBV7-8,-,CVSSPGPDLANYEQYF,TGTGTCAGCAGCCCAGGCCCCGACCTCGCCAACTACGAGCAGTACTTC
-,TRBJ2-1,TRBV29-1,-,CSVDGTGFSEQFF,TGCAGCGTTGACGGTACAGGGTTCAGTGAGCAGTTCTTC
many,TRBJ2-1,TRBV30,-,CAWSFGGYEQFF,TGTGCCTGGAGTTTTGGGGGGTATGAGCAGTTCTTC
once,TRBJ2-7,TRBV6-1,-,CASCERGGFPTYEQYF,TGTGCTAGCTGTGAGAGAGGCGGCTTCCCGACCTACGAGCAGTACTTC
many,TRBJ1-2,TRBV29-1,TRBD1,CSVRTGPNYGYTF,TGCAGCGTTCGGACAGGACCGAACTATGGCTACACCTTC
many,TRBJ2-5,TRBV6-1,TRBD1,CASNTGAQETQYF,TGTGCCAGCAATACAGGGGCGCAAGAGACCCAGTACTTC
-,TRBJ2-7,TRBV6-1,-,CASHRVPTYEQYF,TGTGCCAGCCACAGGGTACCGACCTACGAACAGTACTTC
-,TRBJ2-3,TRBV6-5,-,CASSYSESWRTDMQYF,TGTGCCAGCAGTTACTCCGAGTCGTGGAGGACGGATATGCAGTATTTT
many,TRBJ1-2,TRBV6-1,TRBD1,CASRSGGDYGYTF,TGTGCCAGCAGGTCAGGGGGCGACTATGGCTACACCTTC
-,TRBJ1-2,TRBV4-1,TRBD1,CGRSQTGTGGRGYYGYTF,TGCGGCAGAAGCCAAACCGGGACAGGGGGCAGAGGCTACTATGGCTACACCTTC
-,TRBJ1-6,TRBV28,-,CASSNLGRSSSYSSPLHF,TGTGCCAGCAGTAACCTGGGACGGAGTAGCTCCTATAGTTCACCCCTCCACTTT
few,TRBJ2-1,TRBV20-1,TRBD2,CGASPVAGGYNEQFF,TGCGGTGCTAGCCCGGTAGCGGGGGGCTACAATGAGCAGTTCTTC
-,TRBJ1-1,TRBV29-1,-,CSVEARGACRAFF,TGCAGCGTTGAGGCGCGGGGGGCTTGCCGAGCTTTCTTT
-,TRBJ1-3,TRBV11-2,-,CVSSAPGTWYTIYF,TGTGTCAGCAGCGCTCCCGGGACATGGTACACCATATATTTT
-,TRBJ2-3,TRBV7-8,-,CASSLVPGVTDTRYF,TGCGCCAGCAGCTTAGTTCCGGGAGTTACAGATACGCGGTATTTT
-,TRBJ2-2,TRBV4-2,-,CASNQQIGESNTGELFF,TGTGCCAGTAACCAACAAATAGGAGAATCGAACACCGGGGAGCTGTTTTTT
many,TRBJ2-1,TRBV20-1,TRBD1,CSGGTGVNEQFF,TGCTCAGGAGGGACAGGGGTCAATGAGCAGTTCTTC
-,TRBJ1-6,TRBV6-6,-,CASSWTGPHNSPLHF,TGTGCCAGCAGTTGGACCGGGCCCCATAATTCACCCCTCCACTTT
-,TRBJ2-4,TRBV4-2,-,CATSQGAVPPANIQYF,TGTGCCACCAGCCAAGGTGCGGTCCCCCCGGCGAACATTCAGTACTTC
-,TRBJ1-2,TRBV7-8,-,CASSIVGAHGCTF,TGTGCCAGCAGTATTGTCGGGGCCCATGGCTGCACCTTC
-,TRBJ2-1,TRBV29-1,TRBD2,CSSGVAGSYNEQFF,TGTAGCTCTGGAGTAGCGGGTTCCTACAATGAGCAGTTCTTC
-,TRBJ1-1,TRBV10-2,-,CASKLRDENTEAFF,TGTGCCAGCAAACTTAGGGATGAGAACACTGAAGCTTTCTTT
-,TRBJ2-3,TRBV12-3/TRBV12-4,-,CASSQTSVYGTDTQYF,TGTGCCAGCAGCCAGACATCGGTGTACGGCACAGATACGCAGTATTTT
-,TRBJ2-1,TRBV11-2,TRBD1,CASSLDRSRNEQLF,TGTGCCAGCAGCTTGGACAGGTCCCGCAATGAGCAGCTCTTC
many,TRBJ1-1,TRBV6-6,TRBD1,CASVSRDRGPNTEAFF,TGTGCCAGCGTTTCCCGGGACAGGGGACCGAACACTGAAGCTTTCTTT